The rows below give T cell receptor beta chains drawn from one sample of a study of vaccination effects on CD4 cells after COVID-19. These receptors' targets are unknown. Sequenced by immunoSEQ multiplex PCR; TCRdb stores in-frame clones only, minus some. The table lists fewer than 75,000 clones, around 77% of them singletons, with roughly 2% in the top ten. The input for sequencing was CD4+ T cells from PBMCs cultured without peptide, taken before COVID-19 vaccination. These receptors all stem from a human donor who received a COVID-19 vaccine. CDR3s include the opening cysteine and the closing phenylalanine or tryptophan. Each record gives: V gene, D gene, clone size, J gene, CDR3 protein, CDR3 DNA. A D gene is named only where the DNA matches it firmly. Not every row has a clone size; where given, it reads once, few, many or a size class.

V: TRBV15
D: NA
size: NA
J: TRBJ1-5
CDR3: CATSPWEGKLGNQPQHF
DNA: TGTGCCACCAGCCCCTGGGAGGGGAAATTGGGCAATCAGCCCCAGCATTTT

V: TRBV19
D: TRBD1
size: NA
J: TRBJ1-2
CDR3: CASSNWDRAGDGYTF
DNA: TGTGCCAGTAGTAACTGGGACAGGGCAGGGGATGGCTACACCTTC

V: TRBV14
D: NA
size: NA
J: TRBJ2-2
CDR3: CASSQVSGGNTGELFF
DNA: TGTGCCAGCAGCCAAGTGTCTGGGGGTAACACCGGGGAGCTGTTTTTT

V: TRBV28
D: NA
size: NA
J: TRBJ2-2
CDR3: CASSRSGTPAAGELFF
DNA: TGTGCCAGCAGCCGTTCCGGGACTCCAGCCGCCGGGGAGCTGTTTTTT

V: TRBV18
D: NA
size: few
J: TRBJ1-5
CDR3: CASSPASGSPQHF
DNA: TGTGCCAGCTCCCCGGCCTCCGGTTCGCCCCAGCATTTT

V: TRBV5-1
D: NA
size: NA
J: TRBJ2-5
CDR3: CASSFSGGQETQYF
DNA: TGCGCCAGCAGCTTTTCCGGGGGCCAAGAGACCCAGTACTTC

V: TRBV7-9
D: TRBD1
size: NA
J: TRBJ2-5
CDR3: CASSRDSFGTQYF
DNA: TGTGCCAGCAGCCGGGACAGCTTCGGGACCCAGTACTTC

V: TRBV3-1/TRBV3-2
D: NA
size: NA
J: TRBJ1-3
CDR3: CASSQRSSGNTIYF
DNA: TGTGCCAGCAGCCAGCGAAGCTCTGGAAACACCATATATTTT

V: TRBV5-6
D: TRBD2
size: NA
J: TRBJ2-3
CDR3: CASGERGVPTDTQYF
DNA: TGTGCCAGCGGAGAGCGGGGGGTCCCCACAGATACGCAGTATTTT

V: TRBV6-5
D: TRBD1
size: NA
J: TRBJ1-1
CDR3: CASTPPGTGGTEAFF
DNA: TGTGCCAGCACTCCTCCCGGGACAGGGGGCACTGAAGCTTTCTTT

V: TRBV2
D: NA
size: NA
J: TRBJ1-1
CDR3: CASTLPGSAVDFEAFF
DNA: TGTGCCAGCACCCTCCCCGGGTCTGCGGTGGATTTTGAAGCTTTCTTT

V: TRBV15
D: NA
size: NA
J: TRBJ1-3
CDR3: CATSRDQVQAGNTIYF
DNA: TGTGCCACCAGCAGAGATCAGGTACAGGCTGGAAACACCATATATTTT

V: TRBV10-2
D: NA
size: NA
J: TRBJ2-1
CDR3: CASIPIEVSSYNEQFF
DNA: TGCGCCAGCATCCCTATAGAAGTCAGCTCCTACAATGAGCAGTTCTTC

V: TRBV7-2
D: NA
size: NA
J: TRBJ1-1
CDR3: CASSTTANTEAFF
DNA: TGTGCCAGCAGCACCACGGCGAACACTGAAGCTTTCTTT

V: TRBV4-3
D: TRBD2
size: once
J: TRBJ2-2
CDR3: CASSQGTLAGGGAGELFF
DNA: TGCGCCAGCAGCCAAGGAACCCTAGCAGGCGGGGGGGCCGGGGAGCTGTTTTTT

V: TRBV5-1
D: NA
size: NA
J: TRBJ1-1
CDR3: CASSLVQGESEAFF
DNA: TGCGCCAGCAGCTTGGTCCAGGGAGAATCTGAAGCTTTCTTT

V: TRBV18
D: NA
size: NA
J: TRBJ1-5
CDR3: CASSPQAENQPQHF
DNA: TGTGCCAGCTCACCACAGGCGGAGAATCAGCCCCAGCATTTT

V: TRBV5-1
D: NA
size: once
J: TRBJ2-2
CDR3: CASSLLEQGGTGELFF
DNA: TGCGCCAGCAGCTTGCTCGAACAGGGTGGGACCGGGGAGCTGTTTTTT

V: TRBV5-1
D: TRBD2
size: NA
J: TRBJ2-5
CDR3: CASSSGLAGDSVETQYF
DNA: TGCGCCAGCAGCTCAGGACTAGCGGGGGACTCGGTGGAGACCCAGTACTTC

V: TRBV5-1
D: NA
size: NA
J: TRBJ1-2
CDR3: CASSTWGQDWNYGYTF
DNA: TGCGCCAGCAGCACCTGGGGGCAGGATTGGAACTATGGCTACACCTTC

V: TRBV5-1
D: TRBD2
size: NA
J: TRBJ2-5
CDR3: CASSALSGGYQETQYF
DNA: TGCGCCAGCAGCGCCCTCAGCGGGGGGTACCAAGAGACCCAGTACTTC

V: TRBV6-2/TRBV6-3
D: TRBD1
size: NA
J: TRBJ2-2
CDR3: CASTPRGQGTGELFF
DNA: TGTGCCAGCACCCCCCGGGGACAGGGTACCGGGGAGCTGTTTTTT

V: TRBV28
D: NA
size: once
J: TRBJ1-1
CDR3: CASSPSSGRAEAFF
DNA: TGTGCCAGCAGTCCCTCGTCAGGGAGAGCTGAAGCTTTCTTT

V: TRBV5-1
D: TRBD2
size: NA
J: TRBJ2-1
CDR3: CASRSRSGTSGGSSYNEQFF
DNA: TGCGCCAGCAGATCAAGGTCCGGGACTAGCGGGGGGAGCTCCTACAATGAGCAGTTCTTC

V: TRBV7-3
D: NA
size: once
J: TRBJ2-5
CDR3: CASSLLGGTQYF
DNA: TGTGCCAGCAGCTTACTGGGGGGGACCCAGTACTTC

V: TRBV6-2/TRBV6-3
D: TRBD1
size: few
J: TRBJ1-6
CDR3: CASSYTGGNSPLHF
DNA: TGTGCCAGCAGTTATACAGGGGGTAATTCACCCCTCCACTTT

V: TRBV5-1
D: NA
size: NA
J: TRBJ1-4
CDR3: CASSFAPGGTNEKLFF
DNA: TGCGCCAGCAGCTTCGCCCCGGGCGGAACTAATGAAAAACTGTTTTTT

V: TRBV7-3
D: NA
size: few
J: TRBJ2-5
CDR3: CWGGRGTEYF
DNA: TGTTGGGGGGGACGCGGGACAGAGTACTTC

V: TRBV18
D: NA
size: NA
J: TRBJ2-3
CDR3: CASSRVVETASTDTQYF
DNA: TGTGCCAGCTCACGAGTAGTTGAGACAGCCAGCACAGATACGCAGTATTTT

V: TRBV24-1
D: NA
size: once
J: TRBJ2-2
CDR3: CATSTTGSNTGELFF
DNA: TGTGCCACCAGCACCACAGGGTCTAACACCGGGGAGCTGTTTTTT

V: TRBV18
D: TRBD1
size: NA
J: TRBJ2-3
CDR3: CASSPIRTGPDTQYF
DNA: TGTGCCAGCTCACCCATTCGGACAGGGCCAGATACGCAGTATTTT

V: TRBV19
D: TRBD1
size: NA
J: TRBJ2-1
CDR3: CASSILDRVHEQFF
DNA: TGTGCCAGTAGTATACTCGACAGGGTGCATGAGCAGTTCTTC

V: TRBV5-1
D: TRBD1
size: NA
J: TRBJ2-3
CDR3: CASSLQPDRGRKDTQYF
DNA: TGCGCCAGCAGCCTCCAGCCCGACAGGGGAAGAAAAGATACGCAGTATTTT

V: TRBV30
D: TRBD1
size: NA
J: TRBJ1-4
CDR3: CAWAGTVLEKLFF
DNA: TGTGCCTGGGCCGGGACAGTCCTCGAAAAACTGTTTTTT

V: TRBV9
D: NA
size: few
J: TRBJ2-1
CDR3: CASSVGWGGPDEQFF
DNA: TGTGCCAGCAGCGTAGGGTGGGGGGGCCCGGATGAGCAGTTCTTC

V: TRBV5-5
D: TRBD1
size: NA
J: TRBJ1-4
CDR3: CASSGGTGVEKLFF
DNA: TGTGCCAGCAGCGGGGGGACAGGGGTGGAAAAACTGTTTTTT

V: TRBV12-5
D: NA
size: NA
J: TRBJ2-2
CDR3: CASGLEILRVNTGELFF
DNA: TGTGCTAGTGGTTTGGAAATACTCAGAGTGAACACCGGGGAGCTGTTTTTT

V: TRBV6-2/TRBV6-3
D: TRBD2
size: NA
J: TRBJ2-1
CDR3: CASSTRAGTSNNEQFF
DNA: TGTGCCAGCAGCACACGAGCCGGGACTAGCAACAATGAGCAGTTCTTC

V: TRBV5-1
D: TRBD1
size: NA
J: TRBJ1-4
CDR3: CASSTRTGGLNEKLFF
DNA: TGCGCCAGCAGCACCCGGACAGGGGGCCTTAATGAAAAACTGTTTTTT

V: TRBV18
D: NA
size: NA
J: TRBJ2-6
CDR3: CASSPAVSGANVLTF
DNA: TGTGCCAGCTCACCTGCAGTCTCTGGGGCCAACGTCCTGACTTTC

V: TRBV5-1
D: NA
size: few
J: TRBJ1-4
CDR3: CASSLSTATNEKLFF
DNA: TGCGCCAGCAGCTTGTCTACTGCAACTAATGAAAAACTGTTTTTT

V: TRBV7-3
D: TRBD2
size: NA
J: TRBJ2-2
CDR3: CASSPLAAQNTGELFF
DNA: TGTGCCAGCAGCCCCCTAGCGGCACAGAACACCGGGGAGCTGTTTTTT

V: TRBV19
D: TRBD1
size: NA
J: TRBJ1-2
CDR3: CASSPHSQGGGGYTF
DNA: TGTGCCAGTAGCCCTCACTCCCAGGGGGGCGGTGGCTACACCTTC

V: TRBV18
D: TRBD2
size: once
J: TRBJ2-3
CDR3: CASSPGLAGGTDTQYF
DNA: TGTGCCAGCTCCCCCGGACTAGCGGGGGGGACAGATACGCAGTATTTT

V: TRBV7-3
D: NA
size: few
J: TRBJ2-1
CDR3: CASSPSRGSSYNEQFF
DNA: TGTGCCAGCAGCCCCTCCAGAGGGAGCTCCTACAATGAGCAGTTCTTC

V: TRBV6-5
D: TRBD2
size: NA
J: TRBJ2-1
CDR3: CASSGRGLYNEQFF
DNA: TGTGCCAGTTCGGGGAGGGGCCTCTACAATGAGCAGTTCTTC

V: TRBV5-1
D: NA
size: NA
J: TRBJ1-2
CDR3: CASSPGGNYGYTF
DNA: TGCGCCAGCAGTCCGGGAGGGAACTATGGCTACACCTTC

V: TRBV18
D: TRBD1
size: NA
J: TRBJ1-1
CDR3: CASSLTGSLGNTEAFF
DNA: TGTGCCAGCTCACTGACAGGGAGTCTTGGAAACACTGAAGCTTTCTTT

V: TRBV24-1
D: NA
size: NA
J: TRBJ2-3
CDR3: CATSTRGGTDTQYF
DNA: TGTGCCACCTCAACTAGAGGGGGCACAGATACGCAGTATTTT

V: TRBV3-1/TRBV3-2
D: NA
size: NA
J: TRBJ1-2
CDR3: CASSQGGGGYTF
DNA: TGTGCCAGCAGCCAAGGGGGAGGGGGCTACACCTTC

V: TRBV18
D: NA
size: NA
J: TRBJ2-6
CDR3: CASSPSRAGGANVLTF
DNA: TGTGCCAGCTCACCTTCCAGGGCAGGTGGGGCCAACGTCCTGACTTTC

V: TRBV18
D: TRBD1
size: NA
J: TRBJ1-5
CDR3: CASAGQGGLQPQHF
DNA: TGTGCCAGCGCTGGACAGGGGGGCTTGCAGCCCCAGCATTTT

V: TRBV11-2
D: NA
size: NA
J: TRBJ1-4
CDR3: CASSAGGRPNEKLFF
DNA: TGTGCCAGCAGCGCCGGGGGGCGACCTAATGAAAAACTGTTTTTT

V: TRBV10-1
D: TRBD1
size: NA
J: TRBJ2-3
CDR3: CARRLPYRGLCTDTQYF
DNA: TGCGCCAGGAGATTGCCGTACAGGGGCCTGTGCACAGATACGCAGTATTTT

V: TRBV19
D: TRBD1
size: NA
J: TRBJ1-5
CDR3: CASRTWGQGSNQPQHF
DNA: TGTGCCAGTAGGACCTGGGGACAGGGTAGTAATCAGCCCCAGCATTTT